This TCR beta chain was recovered during a study of blood T cell repertoires in COVID-19. Study-level background: The origin of the acute and convalescent COVID-19 samples was the United States, Italy and Spain. T cells, B-cell-depleted T cells, or PBMCs supplied cDNA or gDNA.

This CDR3 comprises 12 residues. The germline V gene encodes CDR1 SEHNR and CDR2 FQNEAQ (reference sequence). V lost 5 bases to trimming and J lost 7 bases, with 9 bases between them. This clone was counted between two and nine times. Per the original data handling: Amplification with reference gene primers provided the estimates of nucleated cell counts. Sequencing used immunoSEQ multiplex PCR; TCRdb keeps in-frame clones, though not all of them. The V and J calls and clone size were taken over from that table, and D and trimming were inferred from the DNA. The sample has under 50,000 clones; 70% to 90% are singletons.

The chain has TRBV7-9 and TRBJ1-5; TRBD1 is a possible D gene (5 bases). The sequenced sample consisted of peripheral blood. The sequence derives from a man in his sixties or seventies with active COVID-19. CDR3 region: CASSPGSQPQHF. In DNA, the CDR3 is TGTGCCAGCAGCCCAGGGTCGCAGCCCCAGCATTTT.